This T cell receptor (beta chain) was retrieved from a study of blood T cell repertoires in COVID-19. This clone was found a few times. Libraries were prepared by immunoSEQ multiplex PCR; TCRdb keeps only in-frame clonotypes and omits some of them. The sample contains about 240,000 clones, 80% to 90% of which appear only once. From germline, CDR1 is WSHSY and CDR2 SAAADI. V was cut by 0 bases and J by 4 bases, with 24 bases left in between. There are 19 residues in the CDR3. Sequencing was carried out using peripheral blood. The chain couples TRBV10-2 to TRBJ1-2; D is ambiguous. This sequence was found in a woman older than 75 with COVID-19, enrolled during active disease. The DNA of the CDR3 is TGCGCCAGCAGTGAGTCCAGTGGAGGCAGTACACGGGCGAGCTATGGCTACACCTTC. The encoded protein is CASSESSGGSTRASYGYTF.